This T cell receptor beta chain was identified during a study of T cell repertoires in aging, cancer and after chemotherapy. Study as a whole: Paired samples before and after chemotherapy came from glioblastoma patients receiving temozolomide-based therapy.

In this sample, this clonotype turned up a few times. What it recognizes is unknown. V was clipped by 0 bases and J by 2 bases, with 9 bases between them. Germline CDR1 KGHDR, CDR2 SFDVKD. This CDR3 spans 16 amino acids. Rearranged V-D-J TRB sequences were amplified with a mixed TRB-A/B primer pool. TCRdb analysed the multiplex PCR reads with MiXCR anew, one entry per CDR3 protein. The sample consists of some 410 distinct CDR3 sequences, roughly a quarter of them appearing once. Amplification of TCR beta used genomic DNA extracted from peripheral blood. Overall study findings and caveats: In cancer patients, declining TCR diversity with age involved lost richness and lost evenness. Rebound thymic output was suggested by rising median generation probability during chemotherapy in each cancer cohort.

This TCR derives from a human donor with a solid tumor. The chain is built from TRBV24-1 and TRBJ2-2; D uncertain. Sequencing was performed on blood. The CDR3 reads CATSDLSVVNTGELFF. The CDR3 DNA is TGTGCCACCAGTGATTTGTCGGTAGTAAACACCGGGGAGCTGTTTTTT.